This T cell receptor beta chain is from a study of OX40 agonist ivuxolimab in advanced cancers. The study in broad terms: Ivuxolimab was an agonistic, fully human IgG2 monoclonal antibody directed against OX40 (CD134), a costimulatory receptor. Peripheral TCRbeta sequencing aimed to test whether ivuxolimab altered TCR sequence diversity and caused clonal T-cell expansion. Partial responses occurred in three dose-escalation patients, of whom one had hepatocellular carcinoma and two had cutaneous melanoma. In the dose-escalation cohort, 70% to 85% of patients were male, and the mean age was approximately 60 years, with a range of roughly 20 to 79. Prior anti-PD-1, anti-PD-L1 or anti-CTLA-4 therapy was permitted, and checkpoint inhibitors had been received by about two fifths of dose-escalation patients. Intravenous ivuxolimab was administered to patients every 2 weeks at six dose levels: 0.01, 0.1, 0.3, 1.5, 3 and 10 mg/kg. The paper describes the monotherapy dose-escalation part (N ≈ 52 patients) of the phase I trial of ivuxolimab. Of the roughly 53 patients in dose escalation, 19 had hepatocellular carcinoma, some 15 had melanoma, 9 had renal cell carcinoma and 9 had head and neck cancer. What the study reported, not specific to this receptor: On average, CD8+ T cells showed more expanded clones than CD4+ T cells after ivuxolimab. Low levels of normalized T-cell clonal expansion were also seen in some nonresponding patients. At doses from 0.1 to 3.0 mg/kg, clonal expansion was seen in both CD4+ and CD8+ blood T cells between baseline and week 6. In the 0.1-3.0 mg/kg groups, partial responders had among the lowest normalized peripheral clonal expansion, particularly in CD8+ T cells. The antigen specificity of the clonally expanded peripheral T cells was not determined.

The CDR3 covers 12 residues, taking in both the cysteine and the phenylalanine. The read is trimmed to its CDR3 DNA, 36 bases read in frame from base 1. V loses 7 bases, J loses 0 bases, and the germline ends lie 7 bases apart. The germline V gene specifies MNHNS as CDR1 and SASEGT as CDR2. To note about this clone: What this receptor recognizes is not known. No per-base quality is available; no much larger clone lies one base away.

The trial excluded patients who had a history of autoimmune disease or who were on systemic immunosuppression. Peripheral blood for TCR sequencing was drawn from every dose cohort at baseline, at cycle 4 day 1 and at cycle 7 day 1. Samples came from an open-label, multicenter, first-in-human phase I dose-escalation trial of ivuxolimab. Adults with locally advanced or metastatic head and neck squamous cell, hepatocellular, melanoma or renal cell carcinoma were enrolled in the trial. CD4+ and CD8+ T cells were sorted separately from peripheral blood before TCR sequencing. Genomic DNA was extracted from sorted cells for sequencing of the TCRbeta CDR3 region. TCRbeta CDR3 regions were sequenced using the immunoSEQ Assay. TCRdb re-hosts the immuneACCESS table, in-frame sequences only. Its copies lack some clones; in the studies checked, an unresolved V gene accounts for under half of them, and the cause for the rest is not known. Within this sample are around 69,000 clones, with about 85% of them counted one time only. Roughly 3.1% of the sample comes from the top ten.

The sequencing here drew on CD4+ or CD8+ T cells sorted from blood, taken in a trial of the OX40 agonist ivuxolimab. This clonotype originated in an adult with an advanced solid tumor such as melanoma, head and neck, liver or kidney cancer. Rearrangement joined TRBV6-1 to TRBJ2-7; TRBD1 is possibly the D segment (5 matching bases). The nucleotides are TGTGCCAGCACCCAGGGCTCCTACGAGCAGTACTTC. Its product reads: CASTQGSYEQYF.